The next 10 T cell receptor beta chains were all read from a single sample in a study of CD8+ T cells in alopecia areata listed by TCRdb under 2018. Libraries came from the immunoSEQ multiplex PCR assay. For TCR sequencing, RNA was extracted from every sample and reverse transcribed into cDNA to serve as template. This immuneACCESS table, as held by TCRdb, lists in-frame sequences with V and J called but not all clones. Of the missing ones, under half trace to an unresolved V gene in checked studies; the others have no known cause. Within this sample are over 100,000 clones, with 53% of them counted one time only. Of the sample, roughly 0.5% falls within the top ten clones. Interpreted using the paper, the time point label stands for: approximately 4 weeks on oral tofacitinib. Interpreted using the paper, the treatment or condition label stands for: oral pan-JAK inhibitor, 5-10 mg twice daily. Sequencing was performed on CD4+ T cells sorted from blood, taken at week 4, from a patient treated with tofacitinib. The receptors stem from a human donor with alopecia areata.

J is TRBJ2-1 and V is TRBV5-1, with 7 bases aligning to TRBD2. The V gene end was trimmed by 2 bases and the J gene end by 7 bases; junction bases not matched to a gene: 9. The CDR3 is 15 residues long. Germline-derived CDR1 and CDR2 are SGHRS and YFSETQ. The CDR3 spells CASSFEGGRGNEQFF. For the CDR3, the DNA is TGCGCCAGCAGCTTCGAGGGAGGGCGCGGTAATGAGCAGTTCTTC. Full variable domain (rest looked up from reference TRBV5-1 and TRBJ2-1): KAGVTQTPRYLIKTRGQQVTLSCSPISGHRSVSWYQQTPGQGLQFLFEYFSETQRNKGNFPGRFSGRQFSNSRSEMNVSTLELGDSALYLCASSFEGGRGNEQFFGPGTRLTVL.

A few counts support this clone. The chain has TRBV10-2 and TRBJ1-2; the match to TRBD1 covers 9 bases. The CDR3 length is 13 residues. CDR1 and CDR2 from the germline V gene are WSHSY and SAAADI. V was clipped by 8 bases and J by 5 bases; unmatched bases: 6. The CDR3 DNA reads TGCGCCAGCGAGCAGGGACAGGGTTATGGCTACACCTTC. Residues: CASEQGQGYGYTF.

V gene TRBV30 combines with J gene TRBJ1-5; D gene unclear. Trimming took off 0 bases at V and 5 bases at J, with 8 bases between the two ends. Germline-derived CDR1 and CDR2 are GTSNPN and SVGIG (reference sequence). This CDR3 is 13 amino acids long. This CDR3 reads CAWSVEDHQPQHF. For the CDR3, the DNA is TGTGCCTGGAGTGTGGAGGATCATCAGCCCCAGCATTTT.

The J gene is TRBJ1-1, the V gene TRBV7-2; 10 nucleotides match TRBD1. This CDR3 contains 15 residues. Germline trimming cut 5 bases from V and 8 bases from J; bases unmatched to any gene: 11. Germline values: CDR1 SGHTA, CDR2 FQGNSA. CDR3 DNA: TGTGCCAGCAGCCTAAAGACAGGGGGCATCGTGGAAGCTTTCTTT. This sequence encodes CASSLKTGGIVEAFF.

The rearrangement uses TRBV29-1 and TRBJ1-1; D uncertain. Trimming stripped 4 bases from V and 5 bases from J, with 8 bases between. CDR1 and CDR2 from the germline V gene are SQVTM and ANQGSEA. The CDR3 length is 11 residues. CDR3 DNA: TGCAGCGTTGGACACTTAACTGAAGCTTTCTTT. This gives the protein CSVGHLTEAFF. Full variable domain (rest looked up from reference TRBV29-1 and TRBJ1-1): SAVISQKPSRDICQRGTSLTIQCQVDSQVTMMFWYRQQPGQSLTLIATANQGSEATYESGFVIDKFPISRPNLTFSTLTVSNMSPEDSSIYLCSVGHLTEAFFGQGTRLTVV.

This chain connects TRBV7-9 to TRBJ1-6; 8 nucleotides agree with TRBD1. This CDR3 contains 15 residues. V shed 5 bases and J 9 bases; nucleotides not matched to a gene: 9. Germline V gene data show CDR1 as SEHNR and CDR2 as FQNEAQ (reference sequence). The CDR3 is CASSAHRGKGSPLHF. As DNA, the CDR3 is TGTGCCAGCAGCGCCCACAGGGGGAAGGGTTCACCCCTCCACTTT.

This clone was observed a few times. The rearrangement uses TRBV18 and TRBJ1-2; TRBD1 might be the D (5 bases). CDR1 and CDR2 from the germline V gene are KGHSH and LQKENI. Trimming pared 2 bases from V and 4 bases from J, leaving 17 bases between. The length of the CDR3 is 16 residues. The CDR3 loop is CASSPVDNLQGYGYTF. CDR3 DNA: TGTGCCAGCTCACCAGTCGATAACCTCCAGGGCTATGGCTACACCTTC.

This clone showed up just once. V and J are TRBV5-1 and TRBJ1-5; the match to TRBD1 covers 8 bases. The CDR3 has 15 amino acids. Germline V gives CDR1 SGHRS, CDR2 YFSETQ. The J segment lost 5 bases and the V segment lost 0 bases, leaving 4 bases of the junction unmatched. CDR3 loop: CASSLEGTGDQPQHF. In nucleotides, the CDR3 is TGCGCCAGCAGCTTGGAAGGGACAGGAGATCAGCCCCAGCATTTT.

The rearrangement uses TRBV4-2 and TRBJ2-3; D is ambiguous. V was shortened by 1 base and J by 6 bases, with 8 bases between the two germline ends. From germline, CDR1 is LGHNA and CDR2 YNFKEQ. The CDR3 is made up of 13 amino acids. In DNA, the CDR3 is TGTGCCAGCAGCCAAGCGAGATGGGATACGCAGTATTTT. Its translation is CASSQARWDTQYF.

Here the CDR3 reads CSALGSGNTIYF. CDR3 in DNA: TGCAGCGCCTTGGGGTCTGGAAACACCATATATTTT. This chain connects TRBV29-1 to TRBJ1-3; D not resolved. CDR3 length: 12 residues. The V end lost 7 bases, the J end lost 1 base, and 8 bases lay between the germline ends. The V gene's germline CDR1 is SQVTM and CDR2 ANQGSEA.